Described below is a single T cell receptor beta chain sequence and its context. Its antigen is still unknown. No qualities accompany the bases; no much larger clone lies one base away. The source of the sample is a study of cytomegalovirus exposure and HLA in healthy donors (dated by TCRdb to the late 2010s). Study-level background: An earlier analysis of some 500 of the donors reported 250 to 300 Gb of sequence data and around 110 million unique TCR beta sequences from about 180 million T cells. An early release that covered roughly 600 HLA-typed donors contained about 300 gigabases of sequencing data and tens of millions of unique TCR sequences. In addition to the first cohort of around 670 subjects, a separate validation cohort of approximately 130 different subjects was used. A later genetic analysis took genome-wide SNP genotypes for about three fifths of the 666 donors and used that subset as a discovery cohort. The later analysis used no new phenotypic data to find candidate immune exposures, relying instead on TCR beta sequences and their occurrence across donors. To predict cytomegalovirus infection status, the study brought together high-throughput TCR immunosequencing, statistical association of individual TCRs with disease status, and machine learning. HLA typing included class I and class II loci at four-digit resolution. To decide whether each TCR beta V gene segment behaved as functional or pseudogenic, an earlier analysis of approximately 590 of the donors relied on high-throughput TCR beta sequencing. A later analysis re-analyzed previously published TCR beta repertoires from roughly 600 donors and added high-resolution HLA genotyping to study TCR occurrence patterns. Alongside the repertoire data, information on donor age, sex, ethnicity and CMV serostatus was compiled. Using immunosequencing, the study profiled T cell repertoires from 550 to 750 subjects and related those repertoires to cytomegalovirus serostatus. Typing coverage differed by locus: A, B, C, DRB1 and DQB1 were typed in roughly 620-630 donors, DQA1 in about 550, DPA1 in 600 to 610, and DPB1 in approximately 450. Of the 300 to 450 genotyped donors, roughly 76% were placed in the genetic ancestry cluster associated with self-reported Caucasian donors. Across some 400 genotyped donors of the cohort, an average of 235,054 unique TCR beta nucleotide sequences per donor were sequenced, and 15% to 20% of those sequences were non-productive. Every discovery cohort repertoire had been produced on one sequencing platform. The aim of the study was to test whether cataloging public T cell receptors could identify signatures of past pathogen exposure. Four or five DR-DQ haplotypes were handled as single units for association and clustering because linkage in the cohort was strong.

The cohort consisted of 600 to 700 healthy bone marrow donors. At the time of sampling, every cohort member was nominally healthy, though immune exposures that went unrecorded were likely present. Of the approximately 670 cohort members, 250 to 300 had positive CMV serostatus and 350 to 450 had negative CMV serostatus, and CMV serostatus was not recorded for the donor. A peripheral blood sample was provided by each donor, and peripheral blood mononuclear cells were used for TCR beta sequencing. The Qiagen DNeasy Blood Extraction Kit was used to extract genomic DNA from the blood cell samples. Library preparation employed the immunoSEQ multiplex PCR assay. For the multiplex PCR, a mixture combining 60 forward primers for TCR Vbeta segments and 13 reverse primers for TCR Jbeta segments was used. Amplification of the CDR3 region of rearranged TCR beta genes was performed with a multiplex PCR assay on genomic DNA. The Illumina HiSeq System was used to sequence the amplified TCR beta libraries as 87-base-pair reads. The authors processed their data as follows. Across the roughly 600 repertoires, a later analysis counted 75 million to 90 million unique TCR beta chains, approximately 10 million of which were shared by at least two donors. A nearest-neighbor algorithm error-corrected the raw reads and collapsed the reads into unique sequences, merging closely related sequences to remove PCR and sequencing errors. To assign V, D and J gene segments, CDR3 sequences were aligned to IMGT reference sequences. For a sequence to be retained, a match of at least six nucleotides was required to both a V gene segment and a J gene segment. Rearrangements were classified as productive when the CDR3 lacked stop codons and remained in frame with V and J, and all other rearrangements were classified as non-productive. Following IMGT convention, CDR3 was defined as the stretch from the second conserved V-encoded cysteine to the conserved J-encoded phenylalanine. In an earlier analysis of just under 600 of the donors, sequences lacking an unambiguous match to a single V gene segment were excluded. An earlier analysis of several hundred of the donors called V segments functional above 56.7% productive rearrangements and segregating when the between-donor standard deviation exceeded 5%. To diagnose cytomegalovirus status from the catalog of TCR beta chain sequences, a statistical classification framework was built. A later analysis assigned V and J genes by comparing TCR nucleotide sequences with IMGT/GENE-DB human TR gene sequences. A later analysis assigned CDR3 sequences and most-parsimonious VDJ recombination scenarios with the TCRdist pipeline. In a later analysis, each TCR beta chain was defined by its CDR3 amino acid sequence together with its V-gene family, and reads lacking a unique V-gene family were excluded. To address suspected cross-contamination and a sequencing artifact, a later analysis removed over 500 highly shared, low-generation-probability nucleotide sequences. In a later analysis, a clonal expansion index for each public chain was calculated from normalized within-repertoire ranks of inferred template counts. Generation probabilities in a later analysis came from a VDJ recombination model fitted to out-of-frame rearrangements, and those results were checked against IGoR. In a later analysis, TCR-TCR, TCR-HLA and TCR-CMV co-occurrence was scored with hypergeometric tests, and a repertoire-size bias correction was applied to TCR pairs. In a later analysis, false discovery rates were estimated by permuting HLA or CMV assignments 20 times. In a later analysis, co-occurring TCRs were grouped with DBSCAN, and TCRdist sequence similarity was added when clustering was performed within HLA-allele-positive subsets. For co-occurrence clustering, repertoires with fewer than 30,000 or more than 120,000 public chains were excluded, along with roughly 5 repertoires with anomalous nucleotide sharing. TCRdb took this table from immuneACCESS and kept in-frame rearrangements with V and J called. Such tables lack part of the clones; where checked against another copy, unresolved V genes explain under half of the gap, and the rest is unexplained. The V and J calls and the clone size are those of that table, but D and trimming were determined from the DNA. This sample gives 200,000 to 250,000 clones in total; more than 75% of them show up just once. The ten largest clones represent 1% to 1.5% of the sample.

The CDR3 contains 17 residues, cysteine and phenylalanine counted. Only the CDR3 portion is preserved as DNA: 51 bases, with reading frame beginning at the first base. From a lookup of the germline V gene, CDR1 and CDR2 are SGHTA and FQGTGA. V and J are truncated by 3 bases and 0 bases respectively, leaving an intervening sequence of 12 bases. What the study reported, not specific to this receptor: Some IMGT-functional V segments, including TRBV6-2 and TRBV6-3, could not be distinguished by the 87-base-pair reads and were therefore excluded. Linkage disequilibrium might explain the correlated functional status among segregating V segments, but an unknown experimental factor could not be ruled out. Cytomegalovirus status was reported to be diagnosed by the classifier with high specificity and sensitivity in both the original and validation cohorts. In a later analysis, the rate of TCR association differed among HLA loci, with DRB1 alleles having the most associated TCRs and HLA-C alleles having the fewest. In vitro tests confirmed that a few of the cytomegalovirus-associated TCR beta chains recognize cytomegalovirus antigens. V-gene and J-gene trimming of TCR beta chains was associated with a missense DCLRE1C variant in a later genetic analysis, and the association was replicated in an independent cohort. The authors suggested that the approach could potentially be extended to other disease states and immunological phenotypes. In a later genetic analysis, fewer N-insertions in productive TCRs were reported among donors in an Asian-associated ancestry cluster than the approximately 670-donor mean. A cluster of highly shared sequence variants was judged likely to be a technical artifact of the sequencing pipeline. The study listed approximately 150 TCR beta chains as associated with cytomegalovirus. Roughly 17 rarely observed V segments, including chromosome 9 orphons, were excluded from the earlier analysis of approximately 600 of the donors because counts were too low. Because HLA typing was missing for some donors at each locus, association tests included only the typed subset. A later analysis reported that several top co-occurrence clusters appeared linked to parvovirus B19, influenza, CMV and Epstein-Barr virus. Strong co-occurrence of HLA alleles, especially DR and DQ, made assigning TCR associations to individual alleles difficult. In this cohort, only TCR beta chains were sequenced, and detectable features were limited by the absence of alpha or paired-chain data. In an earlier analysis of around 500 of the donors, most TCR beta V segments appeared in productive rearrangements about 87% or about 30% of the time, broadly matching IMGT annotations. The only immune exposure information available for the cohort was CMV serostatus. A further reported finding was that TCR beta sequences accurately predicted the HLA-A and HLA-B alleles for most subjects in the first cohort. In a later analysis, HLA-associated TCR beta chains were found to be more clonally expanded and to have lower generation probabilities than equally common non-associated chains. A later analysis associated 16,951 TCR beta sequences with specific HLA alleles at a false discovery rate of 0.05. Most CMV-associated TCR beta chains appeared to be HLA-restricted in a later analysis, and the HLA associations seemed to be driven largely by CMV exposure. Most TCR sequences were observed very rarely across donors, whereas some public TCRs were present in many individuals. Presence/absence analyses assumed roughly uniform sequencing depth across donors, an assumption that may not hold.

This clonotype originated in a human donor in good health. Recombination joined TRBV7-3 with TRBJ2-6; TRBD2 could be the D gene, as 5 bases match. The sequenced sample was PBMCs. In nucleotides, the sequence is TGTGCCAGCAGCTTCGCGGGCACCAGCTCTGGGGCCAACGTCCTGACTTTC. It specifies CASSFAGTSSGANVLTF.